The next 2 T cell receptor beta chains were all read from a single sample in a study of CD8 T cells in Susac syndrome. Random hexamers were used to reverse transcribe the RNA input (about 0.45 to 1 ug). TCRdb fed the immunoSEQ multiplex PCR reads into MiXCR, producing one record per CDR3 protein. Of some 150,000 distinct CDR3 sequences in the sample, around 95% were seen once. Sequenced input: CD8+ T cells from PBMCs. The receptors derive from a human donor with multiple sclerosis.

The chain is built from TRBV6-5 and TRBJ2-7, with D uncertain. Trimming took 6 bases from V and 2 from J, leaving 8 bases between them. CDR3 length: 12 residues. Germline V lookup: CDR1 MNHEY, CDR2 SVGAGI. The CDR3 is CASSPQPYEQYF. CDR3 DNA: TGTGCCAGCAGCCCACAGCCCTACGAGCAGTACTTC.

CDR3 protein: CATSPGTSFTDTQYF. The CDR3 region has the DNA TGTGCCACCAGCCCAGGGACCTCTTTCACAGATACGCAGTATTTT. This chain joins TRBV15 and TRBJ2-3; either TRBD1 or TRBD2 may supply D (5 bases each). This CDR3 has 15 residues. Germline lookup yields CDR1 LNHNV and CDR2 YYDKDF (reference sequence). V was shortened by 5 bases and J by 2 bases, with 14 bases between the two germline ends.